This T cell receptor beta chain was retrieved from a study of T cell responses to AZD1222 COVID-19 vaccine. Study observations and caveats: Spike-wide vaccine-associated CD4 TCRs dominated at 160-218 and 743-854. There were mostly white British donors and more females than males, and clonal diversity was possibly underestimated.

The data were produced by immunoSEQ multiplex PCR, yet TCRdb's version contains in-frame clones alone and is incomplete. Of roughly 150,000 clones listed, around 91% are singletons. The germline V gene encodes CDR1 SEHNR and CDR2 FQNEAQ (reference sequence). V was clipped by 4 bases and J by 0 bases; unmatched bases: 2. The CDR3 sequence is 15 residues long. As for this clone: The antigen remains unidentified.

The chain joins TRBV7-9 to TRBJ2-1; TRBD2 aligns across 8 bases. Source: peripheral blood, taken on day 0 of AZD1222 vaccination. The TCR sequence derives from an adult in good health. CDR3 coding DNA: TGTGCCAGCAGCTCGGGGGGGAGCTCCTACAATGAGCAGTTCTTC. Amino acids: CASSSGGSSYNEQFF.